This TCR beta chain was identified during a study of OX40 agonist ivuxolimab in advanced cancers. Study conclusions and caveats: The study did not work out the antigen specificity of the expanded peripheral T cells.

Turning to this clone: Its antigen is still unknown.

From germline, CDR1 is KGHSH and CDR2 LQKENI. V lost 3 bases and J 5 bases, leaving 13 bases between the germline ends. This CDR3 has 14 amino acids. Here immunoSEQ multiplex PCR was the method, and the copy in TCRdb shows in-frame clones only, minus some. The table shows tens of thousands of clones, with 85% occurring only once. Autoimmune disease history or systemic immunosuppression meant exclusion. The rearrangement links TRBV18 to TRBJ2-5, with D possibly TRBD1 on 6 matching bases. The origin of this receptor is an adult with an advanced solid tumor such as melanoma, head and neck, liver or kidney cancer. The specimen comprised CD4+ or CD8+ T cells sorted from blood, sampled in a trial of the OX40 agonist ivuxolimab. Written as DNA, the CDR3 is TGTGCCAGCTCACCCCAGGGGAGACGCGAGACCCAGTACTTC. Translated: CASSPQGRRETQYF.